This is a list of T cell receptor beta chains from one sample in a study of blood T cell repertoires in COVID-19. Sequencing was performed with immunoSEQ multiplex PCR; in TCRdb, only in-frame clones are kept and a portion is missing. The data contain approximately 150,000 clones, about 83% of them singletons. The sequenced sample consisted of peripheral blood. The receptors shown here come from a woman aged 80 or over with acute or convalescent COVID-19. Each CDR3 is given with its conserved first and last residue. The D gene is left open where the match is weak. Size tells how often a clone was seen (once, few, many) or the class of an expanded clone, and some rows leave it out.

d_call	v_call	clone_size	j_call	cdr3_nt	cdr3_aa
-	TRBV11-2	once	TRBJ1-1	TGTGCCAGCACTTCAACCGGGGTGAACACTGAAGCTTTCTTT	CASTSTGVNTEAFF
-	TRBV2	-	TRBJ1-5	TGTGCCAGCAGTGTGTCAGAAAATCAGCCCCAGCATTTT	CASSVSENQPQHF
TRBD1	TRBV14	once	TRBJ2-7	TGTGCCAGCAGCCCCTTAAGTTGGACAGGGGGTTACGAGCAGTACTTC	CASSPLSWTGGYEQYF
TRBD1	TRBV7-2	-	TRBJ2-7	TGTGCCAGCAGCCCCCAGGGGGCCTCCTACGAGCAGTACTTC	CASSPQGASYEQYF
TRBD1	TRBV7-2	-	TRBJ1-1	TGTGCCAGCAGCTTGACAGGGCGAGAGAACACTGAAGCTTTCTTT	CASSLTGRENTEAFF
TRBD1	TRBV6-2/TRBV6-3	few	TRBJ1-1	TGTGCCAGCAGTTACTCCCAGGGACAGGGAGGGGTCACTGAAGCTTTCTTT	CASSYSQGQGGVTEAFF
-	TRBV7-9	-	TRBJ1-2	TGTGCCAGCAGCCCTAACAGTATGGGCTACACCTTC	CASSPNSMGYTF
-	TRBV10-3	-	TRBJ1-3	TGTGCCATCAGTGAGTTCGGGACTCGAAACACCATATATTTT	CAISEFGTRNTIYF
-	TRBV28	-	TRBJ2-7	TGTGCCAGCAGTTCCCAGATCTTTGAGCAGTACTTC	CASSSQIFEQYF
TRBD2	TRBV10-3	-	TRBJ2-7	TGTGCCATCAATGGACAGGGGACTAGCGGGAGCTACGAGCAGTACTTC	CAINGQGTSGSYEQYF
TRBD1	TRBV19	-	TRBJ1-2	TGTGCCAGTACTCTGGACAGGGGGCGCCGGGGTGACGGCTACACCTTC	CASTLDRGRRGDGYTF
-	TRBV18	-	TRBJ1-1	TGTGCCAGCTCACCACTACAGGGGAACACTGAAGCTTTCTTT	CASSPLQGNTEAFF
-	TRBV19	-	TRBJ1-2	TGTGCCAGTACCCCGGAGGTCTCGAGGGGCTACACCTTC	CASTPEVSRGYTF
-	TRBV6-4	-	TRBJ2-7	TGTGCCAGCAGTGTGGTCCGGGTCAAGCCGTACTTC	CASSVVRVKPYF
TRBD2	TRBV5-4	once	TRBJ2-3	TGTGCCAGCAGCTTACCCACTAGCGGGGATGAGGATACGCAGTATTTT	CASSLPTSGDEDTQYF
TRBD2	TRBV4-1	-	TRBJ2-3	TGCGCCAGCAGCCTTTCGACTAGCGGGAGAACAGATACGCAGTATTTT	CASSLSTSGRTDTQYF
-	TRBV29-1	-	TRBJ1-1	TGCAGCGTTGAGGTGGGGGGGAACACTGAAGCTTTCTTT	CSVEVGGNTEAFF
TRBD2	TRBV6-4	-	TRBJ2-3	TGTGCCAGCAGTCCGACCTCAACTAGCGGGGCAGATACGCAGTATTTT	CASSPTSTSGADTQYF
TRBD1	TRBV6-2/TRBV6-3	-	TRBJ1-2	TGTGCCAGCAGTTCCGCGGGACAGAGTTTGGGTGGCTACACCTTC	CASSSAGQSLGGYTF
TRBD1	TRBV5-6	-	TRBJ1-5	TGTGCCAGCAGCCGCACAGGGGGGAATCAGCCCCAGCATTTT	CASSRTGGNQPQHF
TRBD2	TRBV2	-	TRBJ2-3	TGTGCCAGCAGGACCGGCGGTAGCGGGTCCACAGATACGCAGTATTTT	CASRTGGSGSTDTQYF
-	TRBV2	-	TRBJ2-5	TGTGCCAGCAGTGAAGCTCGGGGTGGTCCCCAGTACTTC	CASSEARGGPQYF
TRBD1	TRBV9	-	TRBJ2-1	TGTGCCAGCAGCGTAGAGTTAGGACAGGCTGGTGAGCAGTTCTTC	CASSVELGQAGEQFF
TRBD2	TRBV9	-	TRBJ2-2	TGTGCCAGCAGCCCCGGACTAGCGGGGGGCCCGGACGGGGAGCTGTTTTTT	CASSPGLAGGPDGELFF
TRBD1	TRBV6-5	few	TRBJ2-7	TGTGCCAGCAGTTACGCCTGGACAGGGGATACCTACGAGCAGTACTTC	CASSYAWTGDTYEQYF
-	TRBV7-2	-	TRBJ2-7	TGTGCCAGCAGCTTATTCAGATACGAGCAGTACTTC	CASSLFRYEQYF